This TCR beta chain derives from a study of cytomegalovirus exposure and HLA in healthy donors. Germline V gives CDR1 SGHRS, CDR2 YFSETQ. The CDR3 sequence is 19 residues long. The trim removed 3 bases at V and 7 bases at J, leaving 24 bases unmatched. Study-wide points: Over 150 TCR beta chains were listed as cytomegalovirus-associated. Accurate prediction of HLA-A and HLA-B alleles (for most subjects) was reportedly achieved from TCR beta sequences.

With regard to this clone: Its target is unknown.

Researchers ran the PCR with 60 Vbeta and 13 Jbeta primers. Sequencing was performed with immunoSEQ multiplex PCR; in TCRdb, only in-frame clones are kept and a portion is missing. The table includes 140,000 to 150,000 clones, about 76% detected once. The sample consisted of PBMCs. The chain couples TRBV5-1 to TRBJ1-1; 7 bases are a match to TRBD1. The TCR comes from a male donor in good health and CMV-seronegative. CDR3 DNA: TGCGCCAGCAGCTCCTCCCCTACCTGGACAGGCCTTCTTATATTTGAAGCTTTCTTT. Encoded protein: CASSSSPTWTGLLIFEAFF.